Following are 16 T cell receptor beta chains from one sample sequenced in a study of Graves' ophthalmopathy and Graves' hyperthyroidism. Beta-chain TCR CDR3 regions were amplified from RNA transcripts. Following a first-round RT-PCR that used HTBI primers, a second-round multiplex PCR was carried out. TCRdb ran MiXCR on the multiplex PCR reads and lists one entry per CDR3 protein. This sample has hundreds of thousands of distinct CDR3 sequences, with around 21% found just once. Sequenced material: peripheral blood. Receptor source: a woman aged 18-30 years with stable Graves' hyperthyroidism.

This clonotype was recorded at least ten times. The V gene is TRBV15, the J gene TRBJ2-7; 12 nucleotides agree with TRBD2. The junction had 4 bases not matched to a gene; V was cut back by 3 bases and J by 7 bases. Germline V CDR1 and CDR2: LNHNV, YYDKDF (reference sequence). This CDR3 comprises 14 residues. The CDR3 is CATSSFGLAGEQYF. The CDR3 DNA sequence: TGTGCCACCAGCAGCTTTGGACTAGCGGGGGAGCAGTACTTC.

This clonotype was counted only a few times. The chain uses TRBV12-3 or TRBV12-4 and TRBJ1-2, with 9 bases lining up with TRBD1. The CDR3 sequence is 14 residues long. The J segment lost 6 bases and the V segment lost 6 bases, leaving 8 bases of the junction unmatched. CDR3 in amino acids: CASSLLGQGNGYTF. Here the CDR3 DNA reads TGTGCCAGCAGCCTGTTGGGACAGGGAAATGGCTACACCTTC.

The chain combines TRBV15 with TRBJ2-6; D is uncertain. Germline CDR1 is LNHNV and CDR2 is YYDKDF (reference sequence). The CDR3 spans 16 residues. V was shortened by 0 bases and J by 0 bases, with 6 bases between the two germline ends. CDR3 protein: CATSRDGRSGANVLTF. The CDR3 DNA follows: TGTGCCACCAGCAGAGATGGCCGCTCTGGGGCCAACGTCCTGACTTTC.

There are many counts of this clonotype. The chain joins TRBV11-3 to TRBJ2-2; perhaps TRBD1 as D (6 bases). V was shortened by 4 bases and J by 3 bases, with 9 bases between the two germline ends. This CDR3 region has 14 residues. Germline-derived CDR1 and CDR2 are SGHNT and YENEEA. The CDR3 loop is CASSSRGDTGELFF. The DNA for the CDR3 is TGTGCCAGCAGCTCCAGGGGAGACACCGGGGAGCTGTTTTTT.

This clonotype occurred a few times. The chain recombines TRBV5-1 with TRBJ1-2, with TRBD1 matching 8 bases. J lost 6 bases, V lost 5 bases, and 3 bases had no gene match. CDR1 is SGHRS and CDR2 is YFSETQ in the germline V gene. This CDR3 has 12 amino acids. CDR3 sequence reads: CASSSQGDGYTF. DNA for the CDR3: TGCGCCAGCAGTTCACAGGGGGATGGCTACACCTTC.

This clonotype appeared many times. V gene TRBV2 combines with J gene TRBJ1-2, with 7 bases matching TRBD1. Germline V gene lookup returns CDR1 SNHLY and CDR2 FYNNEI. The CDR3 contains 14 residues. V dropped 4 bases and J dropped 8; count of bases not matched to a gene: 10. The CDR3, as DNA: TGTGCCAGCAGTGGGGACAGCAATAGTCCCGGCTACACCTTC. Its translation: CASSGDSNSPGYTF.

The CDR3 sequence: CASSHPGQGKYEQYF. For the CDR3, the DNA is TGCGCCAGCAGCCACCCGGGACAGGGGAAGTACGAGCAGTACTTC. The chain recombines TRBV4-1 with TRBJ2-7; TRBD1 agrees at 10 bases. The J segment lost 4 bases and the V segment lost 3 bases, leaving 6 bases of the junction unmatched. CDR3 length: 15 residues. Germline V gene data show CDR1 as MGHRA and CDR2 as YSYEKL.

This clonotype was detected ten times or more. This rearrangement joins TRBV28 to TRBJ1-5; 10 nucleotides agree with TRBD1. The CDR3 is made up of 16 amino acids. The germline V gene encodes CDR1 MDHEN and CDR2 SYDVKM. With 1 base clipped from V and 6 bases from J, the junction kept 6 bases outside the gene matches. The DNA of the CDR3 is TGTGCCAGCAGTTTATTTGGACAGGGGGTTTTTCAGCCCCAGCATTTT. Translating it yields CASSLFGQGVFQPQHF.

The chain joins TRBV28 to TRBJ1-1; perhaps TRBD1 as D (6 bases). This CDR3 has 13 amino acids. V lost 8 bases, J lost 1 base, and 11 bases lay in between. CDR1 is MDHEN, CDR2 SYDVKM, per germline. The CDR3, as DNA: TGTGCCAGCGGGGGCGCAGAGAACACTGAAGCTTTCTTT. This translates into CASGGAENTEAFF.

The table lists this clonotype with many counts. The chain carries TRBV4-3 and TRBJ2-7; weak D call: TRBD1 (6 bases). CDR1 and CDR2 from the germline V gene are LGHNA and YSLEER. The V end lost 0 bases, the J end lost 2 bases, and 8 bases lay between the germline ends. The CDR3 is 14 amino acids. The DNA for the CDR3 is TGCGCCAGCAGCCAAGATCAGGGGACCTACGAGCAGTACTTC. This codes for CASSQDQGTYEQYF.

This sequence joins TRBV28 and TRBJ1-2; no clear D. V was cut by 5 bases and J by 0 bases, with 16 bases left in between. The germline V gene has CDR1 MDHEN and CDR2 SYDVKM. This CDR3 has 16 residues. This CDR3 reads CASSLASDGTNYGYTF. In nucleotides, the CDR3 is TGTGCCAGCAGTCTAGCTTCCGACGGAACTAACTATGGCTACACCTTC.

The table lists this clonotype with many counts. The chain couples TRBV30 to TRBJ2-5; D uncertain. The CDR3 runs to 13 residues. The ends were cut back, 1 base at V and 5 bases at J, with 11 bases in the middle. Germline CDR1 GTSNPN, CDR2 SVGIG (reference sequence). CDR3 protein: CAWSGGPRETQYF. The CDR3 coding sequence is TGTGCCTGGAGTGGTGGGCCCAGGGAGACCCAGTACTTC.

Many counts were recorded for this clonotype. The rearrangement joins TRBV19 to TRBJ1-2, with TRBD1 matching over 7 bases. The germline V gene has CDR1 LNHDA and CDR2 SQIVND (reference sequence). The CDR3 is made up of 15 amino acids. Trimming cost V 5 bases and J 3 bases; bases outside gene matches: 9. The CDR3: CASSGAGTVDYGYTF. Here the CDR3 DNA reads TGTGCCAGTAGTGGCGCCGGGACAGTCGACTATGGCTACACCTTC.

In this sample, this clonotype turned up many times. V usage is TRBV27 and J usage is TRBJ2-7; D is undetermined. The germline V gene has CDR1 MNHEY and CDR2 SMNVEV (reference sequence). The CDR3 is 15 amino acids. V lost 3 bases to trimming and J lost 5 bases, with 17 bases between them. CDR3 sequence: CASSFSRSRFNEQYF. Written as DNA, the CDR3 is TGTGCCAGCAGTTTCAGTCGGTCCCGTTTTAACGAGCAGTACTTC.

This clonotype was counted only a few times. The chain couples TRBV18 to TRBJ2-1, with D unclear. Germline V gene sequence: CDR1 KGHSH, CDR2 LQKENI. This CDR3 region has 14 residues. The V end lost 0 bases, the J end lost 0 bases, and 3 bases lay between the germline ends. CDR3 sequence reads: CASSPPVSYNEQFF. As DNA, the CDR3 is TGTGCCAGCTCACCACCAGTCTCCTACAATGAGCAGTTCTTC.

This clonotype was recorded at least ten times. This chain joins TRBV15 and TRBJ2-2; 12 nucleotides match TRBD1. The germline V gene has CDR1 LNHNV and CDR2 YYDKDF (reference sequence). The CDR3 has 16 residues. The trim removed 4 bases at V and 8 bases at J, leaving 8 bases unmatched. The CDR3 loop reads CATSTPGQGARGELFF. CDR3 bases: TGTGCCACCAGCACCCCGGGACAGGGGGCGCGGGGGGAGCTGTTTTTT.